These T cell receptor beta chains were read from a single sample in a study of T cells after somatic rescue of genetic block. Here immunoSEQ multiplex PCR was the method, and the copy in TCRdb shows in-frame clones only, minus some. The sample yields about 110,000 clones, around 90% seen once. The source material was peripheral blood mononuclear cells (PBMCs). These receptors all stem from a woman under 30. CDR3s include the opening cysteine and the closing phenylalanine or tryptophan. A D gene is named only where the DNA matches it firmly.

j_gene | v_gene | d_gene | CDR3nt | CDR3aa
TRBJ1-4 | TRBV13 | TRBD1 | TGTGCCAGCAGCTTCAGGGGGCGAGACGAAAAACTGTTTTTT | CASSFRGRDEKLFF
TRBJ1-2 | TRBV28 | TRBD1 | TGTGCCAGCAGTTTACGAGACAGGGGTGGCTACACCTTC | CASSLRDRGGYTF
TRBJ2-3 | TRBV9 | TRBD2 | TGTGCCAGCAGCGTCGGACTAGCGGGGGGGAACACAGATACGCAGTATTTT | CASSVGLAGGNTDTQYF
TRBJ1-2 | TRBV7-2 | . | TGTGCCAGCAGCTTATTCTCGAGCTATGGCTACACCTTC | CASSLFSSYGYTF
TRBJ2-7 | TRBV2 | . | TGTGCCAGCAGTGAGGGCAGGGTTTACGAGCAGTACTTC | CASSEGRVYEQYF
TRBJ1-5 | TRBV4-2 | . | TGTGCCAGCAGCCAAGATCTATCGCCCACGCCCCAGCATTTT | CASSQDLSPTPQHF
TRBJ2-1 | TRBV15 | TRBD1 | TGTGCCACCAGCATGGACAGGTCTCCCAATGAGCAGTTCTTC | CATSMDRSPNEQFF
TRBJ1-2 | TRBV27 | TRBD1 | TGTGCCAGCAGCCCGGGACAGGGGGTCTATGGCTACACCTTC | CASSPGQGVYGYTF
TRBJ2-7 | TRBV9 | TRBD1 | TGTGCCAGCAGCGTAGGGGACAGGGGGCTCTACGAGCAGTACTTC | CASSVGDRGLYEQYF
TRBJ2-7 | TRBV4-2 | . | TGTGCCAGCAGCCGGTGGTTGTGGAGCTCCTACGAGCAGTACTTC | CASSRWLWSSYEQYF
TRBJ1-5 | TRBV7-8 | . | TGTGCCAGCAGCTTAGGTCCGGGGGCATCACACCAGCCCCAGCATTTT | CASSLGPGASHQPQHF